This TCR beta chain was documented in a study of T cell repertoires in cytomegalovirus infection (dated by TCRdb to the late 2010s). The study in broad terms: Donor HLA type was relevant to the analysis, as public TCR beta signatures indicated carriage of CMV infection together with the matching HLA type. Summary of the overall study and its limitations: Cumulative frequency of public TCR beta family members discriminated carriers of CMV infection plus the relevant HLA type in this cohort and an independent roughly 350-donor cohort. The ex vivo response was dominated by HLA-C-restricted CMV-specific TCR beta clonotypes, which also provided the single most frequent clonotype in two of eight donors.

Per the germline V gene, SGHTA is the CDR1 and FQGNSA is the CDR2. Trimming accounts for 5 bases at V and 3 bases at J, while the number of junction bases matched to no gene is 7. The CDR3, from cysteine to phenylalanine, totals 16 residues. Only the CDR3 region is kept as DNA, spanning 48 bases read in frame from base 1. These reads were obtained on an Illumina HiSeq 1500. TCRdb applied fastp at Q25 and MiXCR to the public reads, then kept only in-frame beta chains. Every distinct CDR3 protein forms one entry, paired with its most common genes and DNA. The sample table records around 210,000 distinct CDR3 sequences; 5% to 8.5% of these occur just once. More than 5.5% of the sample is held by the ten biggest clonotypes. The table lists this clonotype with many counts. Its antigen remains undetermined. Per-base quality was not reported, and no clone a single base away is much larger than it.

The sequence is built from TRBV7-2 and TRBJ1-5; 10 central bases correspond to TRBD1. The TCR was taken from a human donor in good health (CMV status not recorded). Some clones in this sample may be carry-over from other donors' samples. Material: PBMCs. The CDR3 region reads CASSTGTGVVNQPQHF. The DNA reads TGTGCCAGCAGCACTGGGACAGGGGTGGTCAATCAGCCCCAGCATTTT.